This entry is about one TCR beta chain. The target antigen is unknown. This record belongs to a study of OX40 agonist ivuxolimab in advanced cancers. Findings and caveats of the study: Doses of 0.1 to 3.0 mg/kg were accompanied by clonal expansion of CD4+ and CD8+ blood T cells by week 6.

Sequencing used immunoSEQ multiplex PCR; TCRdb keeps in-frame clones, though not all of them. The sample has 50,000 to 65,000 clones, around nine tenths seen once. V dropped 11 bases and J dropped 8; count of bases not matched to a gene: 15. Germline CDR1 reads SGHNT; CDR2 reads YENEEA. The length of the CDR3 is 14 residues. The TCR originated in an adult with an advanced solid tumor such as melanoma, head and neck, liver or kidney cancer. The V call is TRBV11-3, the J call TRBJ2-1; 7 nucleotides align to TRBD1. Source: CD4+ or CD8+ T cells sorted from blood, taken in a trial of the OX40 agonist ivuxolimab. Here the CDR3 reads CASQRDSLTHEQFF. CDR3 nucleotides: TGTGCCTCCCAACGGGACAGCCTTACCCATGAGCAGTTCTTC.